These T cell receptor beta chains were read from a single sample in a study of T-cell reconstitution after alpha-beta-depleted transplantation in children. Each CDR3 protein is one row after TCRdb ran MiXCR on the PCR reads. The table has a few hundred thousand distinct CDR3 sequences, about 9.6% seen once. The sample consisted of PBMCs from the stem cell graft donor, taken from the stem cell graft. These receptors were obtained from a human donor who donated a stem cell graft to a child with SCID. Both conserved end residues are part of each CDR3. A D gene is named only where the DNA matches it firmly. Only part of the rows carry a size: once, few, many, or a class if the clone is expanded.

V	J	D	size	CDR3	DNA
TRBV5-5	TRBJ1-2	TRBD1	many	CASSSFGTGAFNYGYTF	TGTGCCAGCAGCTCCTTCGGGACAGGGGCCTTTAACTATGGCTACACCTTC
TRBV14	TRBJ1-1	TRBD1	many	CASSQGGKGGWTEAFF	TGTGCCAGCAGCCAAGGGGGAAAAGGGGGCTGGACTGAAGCTTTCTTT
TRBV7-9	TRBJ2-3	.	many	CASSTGLTGDTQYF	TGTGCCAGCAGCACTGGACTTACCGGGGATACGCAGTATTTT
TRBV29-1	TRBJ2-7	.	.	CSVEDRDSSYEQYF	TGCAGCGTTGAAGATCGCGACAGCTCCTACGAGCAGTACTTC
TRBV3-1	TRBJ1-6	.	many	CASSPGVYSPLHF	TGTGCCAGCAGCCCAGGGGTATATTCACCCCTCCACTTT
TRBV12-3/TRBV12-4	TRBJ2-2	.	many	CASSLGVGNTGELFF	TGTGCCAGCAGTTTAGGCGTCGGGAACACCGGGGAGCTGTTTTTT
TRBV19	TRBJ2-2	.	few	CASQTEGWDTGELFF	TGTGCCAGTCAAACGGAGGGGTGGGACACCGGGGAGCTGTTTTTT
TRBV18	TRBJ1-1	.	.	CASSPRADTNTEAFF	TGTGCCAGCTCACCCAGGGCGGACACGAACACTGAAGCTTTCTTT
TRBV19	TRBJ2-3	TRBD2	many	CASGSAGADTQYF	TGTGCCAGTGGATCCGCGGGGGCAGATACGCAGTATTTT
TRBV10-2	TRBJ2-3	.	many	CASSEEQGITDTQYF	TGCGCCAGCAGTGAGGAACAGGGAATCACAGATACGCAGTATTTT
TRBV18	TRBJ1-2	.	many	CASSPPVQIGGYTF	TGTGCCAGCTCACCACCAGTCCAGATCGGGGGCTACACCTTC
TRBV29-1	TRBJ2-1	TRBD2	.	CSGVMSGDPYNEQFF	TGCAGCGGGGTAATGAGCGGGGATCCCTACAATGAGCAGTTCTTC
TRBV20-1	TRBJ2-1	.	few	CSASQSPSNEQFF	TGCAGTGCTAGCCAAAGCCCCTCAAATGAGCAGTTCTTC